These 30 T cell receptor beta chains came from one sample sequenced in a study of CD8 T cells in ankylosing spondylitis. TCRdb re-derived calls from the 5' RACE reads in MiXCR, one entry per CDR3 protein. The sample shows some 200,000 distinct CDR3 sequences, approximately 18% of them seen only once. The sequenced material came from blood, either unsorted or a sorted T cell fraction (not recorded which). The receptors come from a male donor aged 10-30 years with ankylosing spondylitis or in good health (not recorded which).

The gene calls are TRBV29-1 and TRBJ2-2; 9 nucleotides agree with TRBD2. Germline V lookup: CDR1 SQVTM, CDR2 ANQGSEA. This CDR3 is built from 15 residues. Germline trimming cut 4 bases from V and 8 bases from J; bases unmatched to any gene: 11. The CDR3 spells CSVAPSGMPWGELFF. In DNA, the CDR3 is TGCAGCGTTGCGCCTAGCGGGATGCCCTGGGGGGAGCTGTTTTTT.

This clonotype came up many times. The genes are TRBV10-2 and TRBJ2-7; D may correspond to TRBD1 or TRBD2 (5 bases each). CDR3 length equals 13 residues. Trimming removed 4 bases from V and 2 bases from J, with 9 bases in between. Germline V gene data show CDR1 as WSHSY and CDR2 as SAAADI. The CDR3 is CASSGDLTYEQYV. The CDR3 DNA reads TGCGCCAGCAGTGGGGACCTTACCTACGAGCAGTACGTC.

The genes are TRBV28 and TRBJ2-7; D ambiguous. Germline CDR1 reads MDHEN; CDR2 reads SYDVKM. The CDR3 length is 11 residues. Trimming removed 3 bases at V and 6 bases at J, with 6 bases between. The CDR3 here is CASSFAGEQYF. The CDR3 coding sequence is TGTGCCAGCAGTTTCGCTGGCGAGCAGTACTTC.

This clonotype occurred many times. The chain is built from TRBV5-1 and TRBJ2-1; no reliable D call. The germline V gene has CDR1 SGHRS and CDR2 YFSETQ. The CDR3 loop spans 12 amino acids. V was cut by 3 bases and J by 5 bases, with 6 bases left in between. CDR3 sequence reads: CASSSQHNEQFF. CDR3 coding DNA: TGCGCCAGCAGCTCCCAACACAATGAGCAGTTCTTC.

In this sample, this clonotype turned up many times. The J gene is TRBJ2-2, the V gene TRBV4-1, with a tentative D call TRBD1 (6 bases). Trimming cost V 0 bases and J 10 bases, with 12 bases left between them. The CDR3 is 14 amino acids. Germline V gene lookup returns CDR1 MGHRA and CDR2 YSYEKL. This CDR3 reads CASSQDRTVEELFF. CDR3 coding DNA: TGCGCCAGCAGCCAAGATAGGACAGTCGAGGAGCTGTTTTTT.

There are many counts of this clonotype. The chain combines TRBV20-1 with TRBJ1-3; no reliable D call. The germline V gene encodes CDR1 DFQATT and CDR2 SNEGSKA (reference sequence). The CDR3 is 11 amino acids. V dropped 5 bases and J dropped 5 bases, with 7 bases sitting between them. This chain's CDR3 is CSALGRNTIYF. Written as DNA, the CDR3 is TGCAGTGCTCTCGGTAGAAACACCATATATTTT.

This clonotype was counted many times. This rearrangement joins TRBV4-3 to TRBJ1-6; no definite D call. Germline CDR1 and CDR2: LGHNA and YSLEER. CDR3 length: 16 amino acids. Trimming shortened V by 0 bases and J by 9 bases, and 15 bases separated the two germline ends. DNA of the CDR3: TGCGCCAGCAGCCAAGATATTGGAAAGGGTGGTTCACCCCTCCACTTT. Translating it yields CASSQDIGKGGSPLHF.

This clonotype was counted at least ten times. In DNA, the CDR3 is TGCAGCGTTCTAATGGCTAGCGGGAGCCATGAGCAGTTCTTC. Translated: CSVLMASGSHEQFF. This chain connects TRBV29-1 to TRBJ2-1, with 10 bases matching TRBD2. CDR1 and CDR2 (germline): SQVTM, ANQGSEA. The length of the CDR3 is 14 residues. The J segment lost 8 bases and the V segment lost 5 bases, leaving 9 bases of the junction unmatched.

There are many counts of this clonotype. The chain employs TRBV12-3 or TRBV12-4 and TRBJ2-2; TRBD2 matches at 7 bases. The CDR3 spans 17 residues. The junction had 8 bases not matched to a gene; V was cut back by 4 bases and J by 0 bases. CDR3 loop: CASSYFLADTNTGELFF. The CDR3 DNA reads TGTGCCAGCAGTTATTTCCTAGCGGATACGAACACCGGGGAGCTGTTTTTT.

This clonotype appeared many times. V is TRBV20-1 and J is TRBJ2-2; TRBD2 might be the D (5 bases). This CDR3 region has 15 residues. In germline, CDR1 is DFQATT, CDR2 SNEGSKA (reference sequence). Trimming removed 3 bases at V and 0 bases at J, with 11 bases between. The CDR3 reads CSARGGPPNTGELFF. In nucleotides, the CDR3 is TGCAGTGCTAGGGGCGGGCCTCCGAACACCGGGGAGCTGTTTTTT.

This clonotype was counted ten times or more. The chain couples TRBV19 to TRBJ1-2; D gene unclear. This CDR3 has 13 amino acids. Between the trimmed V and J ends, which lost 1 base and 3 bases, there was a span of 6 bases. Germline CDR1 is LNHDA and CDR2 is SQIVND (reference sequence). The CDR3 region has the DNA TGTGCCAGTAGTATAGTCGTCGACTATGGCTACACCTTC. This translates into CASSIVVDYGYTF.

This clonotype was counted ten times or more. The chain has TRBV2 and TRBJ1-2; D unresolved. The CDR3 contains 15 residues. Trimming pared 6 bases from V and 4 bases from J, leaving 18 bases between. CDR1 and CDR2 from the germline V gene are SNHLY and FYNNEI. CDR3 bases: TGTGCCAGCAGCGGCAAGGGCAGGCTAGGCTATGGCTACACCTTC. This sequence encodes CASSGKGRLGYGYTF.

The rearrangement joins TRBV4-2 to TRBJ2-7; TRBD2 might be the D (7 bases). CDR1 is LGHNA, CDR2 YNFKEQ, per germline. This CDR3 is built from 16 residues. V was pared by 0 bases and J by 3 bases, with 15 bases between. Here the CDR3 reads CASSQEGGGHYYEQYF. In nucleotides, the CDR3 is TGTGCCAGCAGCCAAGAGGGAGGGGGACACTACTACGAGCAGTACTTC.

This clonotype occurred many times. CDR3 amino acids: CAWRGQGGSYEQYF. The CDR3 DNA sequence: TGTGCCTGGAGGGGACAGGGGGGGTCCTACGAGCAGTACTTC. The chain couples TRBV30 to TRBJ2-7; 11 bases agree with TRBD1. Trimming at V came to 3 bases and at J to 1 base, leaving 2 bases not matched to a gene. The CDR3 totals 14 residues. Germline V gives CDR1 GTSNPN, CDR2 SVGIG (reference sequence). The entire variable domain, with the rest obtained from reference TRBV30 and TRBJ2-7, is as follows: SQTIHQWPATLVQPVGSPLSLECTVEGTSNPNLYWYRQAAGRGLQLLFYSVGIGQISSEVPQNLSASRPQDRQFILSSKKLLLSDSGFYLCAWRGQGGSYEQYFGPGTRLTVT.

This clonotype was seen repeatedly, ten times or more. The chain combines TRBV12-3 or TRBV12-4 with TRBJ1-6, with 9 bases aligning to TRBD1. CDR3 size: 13 residues. Losses at the gene ends were 10 bases for V and 7 bases for J; bases not matched to a gene: 5. CDR3 region: CATTGGYNSPLHF. The CDR3 DNA reads TGTGCCACCACAGGGGGCTACAATTCACCCCTCCACTTT.

This clonotype was counted at least ten times. The V call is TRBV3-1, the J call TRBJ2-5; 9 nucleotides agree with TRBD2. In germline, CDR1 is LGHDT, CDR2 YNNKEL (reference sequence). V lost 3 bases and J lost 4; bases outside the gene matches: 12. This CDR3 contains 17 residues. CDR3 sequence: CASSHRLAGRKGETQYF. The DNA of the CDR3 is TGTGCCAGCAGCCATCGGCTAGCGGGAAGGAAGGGAGAGACCCAGTACTTC.

This clonotype has a count of ten or more. V and J are TRBV15 and TRBJ2-5; 7 nucleotides agree with TRBD2. Germline trimming cut 2 bases from V and 5 bases from J; bases unmatched to any gene: 11. CDR3 length: 16 residues. Germline V gene sequence: CDR1 LNHNV, CDR2 YYDKDF (reference sequence). The CDR3, as DNA: TGTGCCACCAGCAGAAGGGACTACCCAGGGATGGAGACCCAGTACTTC. Encoded protein: CATSRRDYPGMETQYF.

This clonotype was recorded at least ten times. The gene calls are TRBV12-3 or TRBV12-4 and TRBJ1-1, with TRBD1 matching 7 bases. The junction had 10 bases not matched to a gene; V was cut back by 7 bases and J by 5 bases. The CDR3 length is 14 residues. For the CDR3, the DNA is TGTGCCAGCACTCTTAACAGGGGTCGGACTGAAGCTTTCTTT. Translating gives CASTLNRGRTEAFF.

This clonotype appeared a few times. The chain joins TRBV2 to TRBJ2-5, with a tentative D call TRBD2 (7 bases). The V gene's germline CDR1 is SNHLY and CDR2 FYNNEI. CDR3 length: 14 amino acids. Trimming took 7 bases from V and 5 from J, leaving 17 bases between them. Here the CDR3 DNA reads TGTGCCAGCATATACAGGGAGGGGCGGGAGACCCAGTACTTC. Amino acids: CASIYREGRETQYF.

This clonotype appeared many times. The rearrangement uses TRBV10-3 and TRBJ2-7; 7 bases match TRBD1. The length of the CDR3 is 13 residues. Germline CDR1 and CDR2: ENHRY and SYGVKD. V shed 0 bases and J 7 bases; nucleotides not matched to a gene: 3. This CDR3 reads CAISESTGSEQYV. DNA for the CDR3: TGTGCCATCAGTGAGTCGACAGGGAGTGAGCAGTACGTC.

The chain recombines TRBV5-1 with TRBJ2-7, with 13 nucleotides matching TRBD2. The ends lost 2 bases at V and 7 bases at J; junction bases unmatched: 6. The germline CDR1 and CDR2 sequences are SGHRS and YFSETQ. The CDR3 runs 15 residues. The chain's CDR3 is CASSLGTSGIDEQYF. In DNA, the CDR3 is TGCGCCAGCAGCTTAGGGACTAGCGGGATTGATGAGCAGTACTTC.

There are many counts of this clonotype. V and J are TRBV20-1 and TRBJ1-1, with a tentative D call TRBD1 (5 bases). CDR1 is DFQATT and CDR2 is SNEGSKA in the germline V gene (reference sequence). Trimming removed 3 bases at V and 0 bases at J, with 11 bases between. The CDR3 sequence is 14 residues long. CDR3 coding DNA: TGCAGTGCTAGTAGGGGAATTTTGAACACTGAAGCTTTCTTT. It codes for CSASRGILNTEAFF.

There are many counts of this clonotype. The chain uses TRBV29-1 and TRBJ2-1; D is uncertain. The germline V gene encodes CDR1 SQVTM and CDR2 ANQGSEA. The V gene lost 4 bases and the J gene lost 2 bases, with 3 bases spanning the gap. The CDR3 runs 11 residues. As DNA, the CDR3 is TGCAGCGTTGGACCCTACAATGAGCAGTTCTTC. It encodes CSVGPYNEQFF.

This clonotype was counted ten times or more. The V call is TRBV10-3, the J call TRBJ2-5; the D gene is possibly TRBD2 (6 bases). From germline, CDR1 is ENHRY and CDR2 SYGVKD. Trimming took off 9 bases at V and 2 bases at J, with 10 bases between the two ends. This CDR3 has 12 residues. CDR3 sequence reads: CAIGLSQETQYF. The CDR3 DNA is TGTGCCATAGGACTATCTCAAGAGACCCAGTACTTC.

This clonotype turned up a few times. This chain uses TRBV20-1 with TRBJ2-1; TRBD1 or TRBD2 may be the D gene (5 bases each). Per germline, CDR1 DFQATT and CDR2 SNEGSKA (reference sequence). CDR3 length: 13 residues. V was pared by 3 bases and J by 14 bases, with 20 bases between. The CDR3 region has the DNA TGCAGTGCTAGTCTCCCGGGGCTAATGTTGAAGTTCTTC. Translating it yields CSASLPGLMLKFF.

This clonotype was counted at least ten times. The V gene is TRBV24-1, the J gene TRBJ1-1, with D maybe TRBD1 (5 bases). Trimming cost V 0 bases and J 9 bases, with 10 bases left between them. This CDR3 has 13 residues. The germline V gene has CDR1 KGHDR and CDR2 SFDVKD. In DNA form, the CDR3 reads TGTGCCACCAGTGATTTGAAAGCAGGGAAAGCTTTCTTT. It is translated as CATSDLKAGKAFF.

The chain links TRBV6-6 to TRBJ2-2; maybe TRBD2 (6 bases). Trimming shortened V by 0 bases and J by 3 bases, and 14 bases separated the two germline ends. Per the germline V gene, CDR1 is MNHNY and CDR2 is SVGAGI (reference sequence). There are 17 residues in the CDR3. Here the CDR3 DNA reads TGTGCCAGCAGTTACTCTCTTAGGGAGGATGACACCGGGGAGCTGTTTTTT. Residues: CASSYSLREDDTGELFF.

This clonotype was recorded many times. The chain is built from TRBV24-1 and TRBJ2-1; D is unresolved. Germline CDR1 is KGHDR and CDR2 is SFDVKD. The germline V and J ends were trimmed by 4 bases and 0 bases, with 9 bases remaining between them. The CDR3 has 15 residues. This chain's CDR3 is CATSDTSSSYNEQFF. CDR3 nucleotide sequence: TGTGCCACCAGTGACACCTCGAGCTCCTACAATGAGCAGTTCTTC.

This clonotype was seen many times. The chain recombines TRBV12-3 or TRBV12-4 with TRBJ1-5; tentatively, D is TRBD1 (6 bases). The V gene lost 3 bases and the J gene lost 4 bases, with 10 bases spanning the gap. The CDR3 length is 14 residues. CDR3 protein: CASSFGGRNQPQHF. The CDR3 DNA reads TGTGCCAGCAGTTTTGGGGGGCGAAATCAGCCCCAGCATTTT.

The chain couples TRBV29-1 to TRBJ2-5; TRBD1 aligns across 8 bases. The V gene's germline CDR1 is SQVTM and CDR2 ANQGSEA. The CDR3 consists of 14 residues. V lost 2 bases, J lost 2 bases, and 4 bases stayed unmatched. The CDR3 DNA sequence: TGCAGCGTTGAACTCCGGGACAGGCAAGAGACCCAGTACTTC. This encodes CSVELRDRQETQYF.